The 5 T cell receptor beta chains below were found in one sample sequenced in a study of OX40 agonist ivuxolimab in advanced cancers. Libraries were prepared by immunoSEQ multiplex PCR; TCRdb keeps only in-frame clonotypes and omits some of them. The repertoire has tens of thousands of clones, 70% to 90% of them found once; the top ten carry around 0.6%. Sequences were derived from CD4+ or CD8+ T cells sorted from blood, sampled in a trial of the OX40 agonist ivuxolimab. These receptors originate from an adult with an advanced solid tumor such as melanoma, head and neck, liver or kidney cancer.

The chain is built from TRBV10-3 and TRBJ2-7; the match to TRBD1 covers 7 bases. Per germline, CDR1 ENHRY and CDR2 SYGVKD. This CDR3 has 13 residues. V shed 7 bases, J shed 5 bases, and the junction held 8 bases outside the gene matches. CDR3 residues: CAIKDRVWHEQYF. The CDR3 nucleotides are TGTGCCATCAAAGACAGGGTATGGCACGAGCAGTACTTC.

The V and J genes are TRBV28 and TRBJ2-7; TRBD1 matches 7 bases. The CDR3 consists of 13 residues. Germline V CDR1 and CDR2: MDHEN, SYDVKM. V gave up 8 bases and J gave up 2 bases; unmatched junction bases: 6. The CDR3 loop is CASQKGQAYEQYF. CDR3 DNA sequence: TGTGCCAGCCAAAAAGGACAGGCCTACGAGCAGTACTTC. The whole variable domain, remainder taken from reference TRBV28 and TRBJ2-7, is DVKVTQSSRYLVKRTGEKVFLECVQDMDHENMFWYRQDPGLGLRLIYFSYDVKMKEKGDIPEGYSVSREKKERFSLILESASTNQTSMYLCASQKGQAYEQYFGPGTRLTVT.

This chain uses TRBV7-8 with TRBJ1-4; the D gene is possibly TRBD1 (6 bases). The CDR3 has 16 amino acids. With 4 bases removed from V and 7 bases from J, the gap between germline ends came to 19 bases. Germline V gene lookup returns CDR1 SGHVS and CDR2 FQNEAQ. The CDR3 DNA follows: TGTGCCAGCAGCTCCCGAGGGCAGGGGTCGGGTGAAAAACTGTTTTTT. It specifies CASSSRGQGSGEKLFF.

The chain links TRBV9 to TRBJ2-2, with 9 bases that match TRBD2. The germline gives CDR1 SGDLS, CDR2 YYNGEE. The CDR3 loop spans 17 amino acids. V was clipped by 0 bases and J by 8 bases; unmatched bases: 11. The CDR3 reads CASSVGASGTFRGELFF. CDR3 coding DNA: TGTGCCAGCAGCGTAGGGGCTAGCGGGACCTTCAGGGGGGAGCTGTTTTTT.

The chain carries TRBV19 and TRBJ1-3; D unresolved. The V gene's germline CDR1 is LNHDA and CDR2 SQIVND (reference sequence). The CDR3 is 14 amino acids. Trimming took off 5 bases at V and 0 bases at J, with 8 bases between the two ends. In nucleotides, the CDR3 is TGTGCCAGTAGTGTCACGGGCTCTGGAAACACCATATATTTT. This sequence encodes CASSVTGSGNTIYF.